The 24 T cell receptor beta chains below all came from one sample that was sequenced in a study of cytomegalovirus exposure and HLA in healthy donors. Researchers ran the PCR with 60 Vbeta and 13 Jbeta primers. Generated by immunoSEQ multiplex PCR, the TCRdb table keeps only in-frame clones and is missing some. The table has around 150,000 clones, 66% seen once; the top ten hold approximately 1.7%. The sequenced sample consisted of PBMCs. These receptors were obtained from a human donor in good health.

The CDR3 is CASSQGENYEQYF. The CDR3 nucleotides read TGCGCCAGCAGCCAAGGTGAGAACTACGAGCAGTACTTC. The chain uses TRBV4-1 and TRBJ2-7; D gene uncertain. The germline CDR1 and CDR2 sequences are MGHRA and YSYEKL. This CDR3 is 13 amino acids long. V was shortened by 1 base and J by 3 bases, with 7 bases between the two germline ends.

This clone came up a few times. The chain links TRBV19 to TRBJ1-1; tentatively, D is TRBD1 (5 bases). CDR1 LNHDA and CDR2 SQIVND come from the germline V gene (reference sequence). The CDR3 has 12 residues. Between the trimmed V and J ends, which lost 5 bases and 8 bases, there was a span of 12 bases. The CDR3 spells CASSASGEEAFF. For the CDR3, the DNA is TGTGCCAGTAGTGCCTCGGGGGAGGAAGCTTTCTTT.

The CDR3: CASSQDPPREQFF. CDR3 in DNA: TGCGCCAGCAGCCAAGATCCCCCGAGGGAGCAGTTCTTC. The chain combines TRBV4-1 with TRBJ2-1; D unclear. The CDR3 totals 13 residues. With 0 bases removed from V and 10 bases from J, the gap between germline ends came to 10 bases. Looked up from germline, CDR1 is MGHRA and CDR2 is YSYEKL.

This clone has more than one count but fewer than ten. This chain uses TRBV10-2 with TRBJ2-7; 8 bases fit TRBD2. The CDR3 extends over 14 amino acids. The junction had 3 bases not matched to a gene; V was cut back by 4 bases and J by 1 base. CDR1 is WSHSY, CDR2 SAAADI, per germline. This chain's CDR3 is CASSVIAGSYEQYF. The CDR3, as DNA: TGCGCCAGCAGTGTAATAGCGGGGTCCTACGAGCAGTACTTC.

The chain joins TRBV5-6 to TRBJ2-7; D unclear. Trimming pared 2 bases from V and 0 bases from J, leaving 12 bases between. The CDR3 contains 15 residues. In germline, CDR1 is SGHDT, CDR2 YYEEEE. The CDR3 here is CASSFGLESSYEQYF. The CDR3 region has the DNA TGTGCCAGCAGCTTCGGCCTAGAGAGCTCCTACGAGCAGTACTTC.

This clone was detected only a few times. This chain connects TRBV5-4 to TRBJ2-4; 7 nucleotides match TRBD2. CDR1 and CDR2 (germline): SGHNT, YYREEE (reference sequence). CDR3 length: 16 residues. The V and J ends lost 4 bases and 0 bases, in that order; junction bases with no gene match: 7. DNA for the CDR3: TGTGCCAGCAGCGGGGGTAGCGGGCTAGCCAAAAACATTCAGTACTTC. Translating it yields CASSGGSGLAKNIQYF.

The rearrangement links TRBV27 to TRBJ2-5; D possibly corresponds to TRBD1 (5 bases). The CDR3 runs to 17 residues. The ends were cut back, 0 bases at V and 10 bases at J, with 24 bases in the middle. Germline CDR1 reads MNHEY; CDR2 reads SMNVEV (reference sequence). CDR3 loop: CASSLSILDSYRKGQYF. The CDR3 DNA sequence: TGTGCCAGCAGTTTATCAATCCTTGACAGCTATAGAAAGGGCCAGTACTTC.

This chain links TRBV6-5 with TRBJ2-7, with 9 bases matching TRBD2. Trimming removed 8 bases from V and 4 bases from J; junction bases left unmatched: 12. CDR3 length: 15 amino acids. The germline gives CDR1 MNHEY, CDR2 SVGAGI. The DNA for the CDR3 is TGTGCCAGCCGCCCCGATAGCGGGAGAGGTTACGAGCAGTACTTC. It yields the protein CASRPDSGRGYEQYF.

The V and J genes are TRBV5-6 and TRBJ2-1, with 13 bases that match TRBD2. From germline, CDR1 is SGHDT and CDR2 YYEEEE. CDR3 size: 17 residues. V shed 1 base and J 9 bases; nucleotides not matched to a gene: 10. CDR3 bases: TGTGCCAGCAGCTTGTTCCGGACTAGCGGGAGTGGGGGTGAGCAGTTCTTC. This codes for CASSLFRTSGSGGEQFF.

V and J are TRBV28 and TRBJ2-5; 12 nucleotides align to TRBD1. Germline V CDR1 and CDR2: MDHEN, SYDVKM. Losses at the gene ends were 6 bases for V and 5 bases for J; bases not matched to a gene: 7. The CDR3 runs 15 residues. In nucleotides, the CDR3 is TGTGCCAGCAGAAGGGACAGGGGGCATTCGGAGACCCAGTACTTC. Protein product: CASRRDRGHSETQYF.

This sequence joins TRBV9 and TRBJ1-1; 8 bases map to TRBD1. Germline-derived CDR1 and CDR2 are SGDLS and YYNGEE. Losses at the gene ends were 0 bases for V and 4 bases for J; bases not matched to a gene: 11. The CDR3 covers 17 residues. CDR3 DNA sequence: TGTGCCAGCAGCGTAGTGGAGACAGGGGCGTGGAGCACTGAAGCTTTCTTT. This sequence encodes CASSVVETGAWSTEAFF. Filled out from reference TRBV9 and TRBJ1-1, the complete variable domain reads DSGVTQTPKHLITATGQRVTLRCSPRSGDLSVYWYQQSLDQGLQFLIQYYNGEERAKGNILERFSAQQFPDLHSELNLSSLELGDSALYFCASSVVETGAWSTEAFFGQGTRLTVV.

This chain links TRBV18 with TRBJ2-3; 8 positions agree with TRBD1. The V and J ends lost 3 bases and 4 bases, in that order; junction bases with no gene match: 12. Per the germline V gene, CDR1 is KGHSH and CDR2 is LQKENI. The CDR3 is made up of 17 amino acids. The CDR3 region has the DNA TGTGCCAGCTCACCCAGGACGAGACAGGGGATGTCAGATACGCAGTATTTT. Its translation is CASSPRTRQGMSDTQYF. The entire variable domain, with the rest obtained from reference TRBV18 and TRBJ2-3, is as follows: NAGVMQNPRHLVRRRGQEARLRCSPMKGHSHVYWYRQLPEEGLKFMVYLQKENIIDESGMPKERFSAEFPKEGPSILRIQQVVRGDSAAYFCASSPRTRQGMSDTQYFGPGTRLTVL.

V and J are TRBV7-8 and TRBJ2-5; weak D call: TRBD2 (7 bases). Per germline, CDR1 SGHVS and CDR2 FQNEAQ. This CDR3 has 15 amino acids. V lost 5 bases and J 4 bases, leaving 17 bases between the germline ends. The DNA for the CDR3 is TGTGCCAGCAGCCTTGGGAGGGGGAGTCGAGAGACCCAGTACTTC. This codes for CASSLGRGSRETQYF.

Here the CDR3 DNA reads TGTGCCAGCAGCCCCCGGGACAGGTCCGACCCCATATATTTT. It translates to CASSPRDRSDPIYF. The rearrangement uses TRBV27 and TRBJ1-3, with TRBD1 matching over 8 bases. The CDR3 sequence is 14 residues long. V lost 6 bases, J lost 11 bases, and 12 bases stayed unmatched. Germline values: CDR1 MNHEY, CDR2 SMNVEV (reference sequence).

This clone was detected only a few times. The chain couples TRBV5-1 to TRBJ2-5; tentatively, D is TRBD1 (8 bases). The germline CDR1 and CDR2 sequences are SGHRS and YFSETQ. The CDR3 is 15 residues long. The germline V and J ends were trimmed by 3 bases and 0 bases, with 12 bases remaining between them. The CDR3 sequence: CASSYRGGNQETQYF. DNA for the CDR3: TGCGCCAGCAGCTACAGGGGGGGAAACCAAGAGACCCAGTACTTC. The variable domain in full, completed from reference TRBV5-1 and TRBJ2-5, reads KAGVTQTPRYLIKTRGQQVTLSCSPISGHRSVSWYQQTPGQGLQFLFEYFSETQRNKGNFPGRFSGRQFSNSRSEMNVSTLELGDSALYLCASSYRGGNQETQYFGPGTRLLVL.

The V and J genes are TRBV5-4 and TRBJ1-1, with TRBD1 as a possible D gene (5 bases). V lost 0 bases and J lost 0, with 15 bases in between. Germline-derived CDR1 and CDR2 are SGHNT and YYREEE (reference sequence). This CDR3 comprises 17 residues. The CDR3 DNA is TGTGCCAGCAGCTTGGGGGTACGGGGGGGAGTGAACACTGAAGCTTTCTTT. Amino acids: CASSLGVRGGVNTEAFF.

This chain links TRBV28 with TRBJ2-5; D is possibly TRBD1 (6 bases). Germline values: CDR1 MDHEN, CDR2 SYDVKM. V was clipped by 4 bases and J by 2 bases, with 11 bases between them. The CDR3 length is 14 residues. The CDR3 loop reads CASSYRALQETQYF. For the CDR3, the DNA is TGTGCCAGCAGTTACAGGGCCCTACAAGAGACCCAGTACTTC.

V is TRBV27 and J is TRBJ2-7, with a possible D match to TRBD1 (6 bases). The CDR3 has 13 residues. Germline V CDR1 and CDR2: MNHEY, SMNVEV (reference sequence). V lost 11 bases to trimming and J lost 3 bases, with 17 bases between them. This CDR3 reads CARSPGQSYEQYF. The CDR3, as DNA: TGTGCCCGCTCTCCTGGACAGAGCTACGAGCAGTACTTC.

The rearrangement links TRBV19 to TRBJ1-2, with TRBD1 matching 8 bases. The CDR3 has 13 residues. Germline V gene sequence: CDR1 LNHDA, CDR2 SQIVND (reference sequence). J was trimmed by 8 bases and V by 2 bases; bases with no gene match: 4. The CDR3 DNA sequence: TGTGCCAGTAGTATATCAGGGGGCGTCGGCTACACCTTC. Its protein is CASSISGGVGYTF.

This clone has more than one count but fewer than ten. The chain is built from TRBV6-5 and TRBJ2-7; TRBD2 is a possible D gene (6 bases). V lost 2 bases to trimming and J lost 4 bases, with 12 bases between them. Germline CDR1 MNHEY, CDR2 SVGAGI. The CDR3 runs to 14 residues. CDR3 amino acids: CASSYAPGAYEQYF. The CDR3 region has the DNA TGTGCCAGCAGTTACGCCCCGGGAGCGTACGAGCAGTACTTC.

The J gene is TRBJ2-2, the V gene TRBV12-5; D is possibly TRBD2 (6 bases). Trimming left V 5 bases short and J 5 bases short, with 12 bases between. Germline V gene data show CDR1 as LGHNT and CDR2 as FRNRAP. This CDR3 spans 14 amino acids. CDR3 in amino acids: CASGVGLATGELFF. CDR3 coding DNA: TGTGCTAGTGGTGTGGGGCTAGCGACCGGGGAGCTGTTTTTT.

This clone showed up just a few times. V usage is TRBV9 and J usage is TRBJ2-2; 7 bases match TRBD1. With 2 bases clipped from V and 4 bases from J, the junction kept 8 bases outside the gene matches. This CDR3 region has 16 residues. In germline, CDR1 is SGDLS, CDR2 YYNGEE. CDR3 residues: CASSVLGGTVTGELFF. CDR3 DNA sequence: TGTGCCAGCAGCGTGTTAGGGGGCACGGTCACCGGGGAGCTGTTTTTT.

The rearrangement uses TRBV5-1 and TRBJ2-7, with D possibly matching TRBD1 (6 bases). CDR1 is SGHRS, CDR2 YFSETQ, per germline. Trimming shortened V by 4 bases and J by 4 bases, and 15 bases separated the two germline ends. CDR3 length: 14 residues. The CDR3 spells CASSLQGSDYEQYF. As DNA, the CDR3 is TGCGCCAGCAGCCTACAGGGCAGCGATTACGAGCAGTACTTC.

This clone was detected only a few times. The chain employs TRBV16 and TRBJ2-3; the match to TRBD1 covers 10 bases. V lost 5 bases to trimming and J lost 8 bases; unmatched junction nucleotides: 7. From germline, CDR1 is KGHSY and CDR2 FQNENV. This CDR3 is 14 amino acids long. Here the CDR3 DNA reads TGTGCCAGCAGCTTTGGGACAGGGGAGAGTACGCAGTATTTT. It translates to CASSFGTGESTQYF.